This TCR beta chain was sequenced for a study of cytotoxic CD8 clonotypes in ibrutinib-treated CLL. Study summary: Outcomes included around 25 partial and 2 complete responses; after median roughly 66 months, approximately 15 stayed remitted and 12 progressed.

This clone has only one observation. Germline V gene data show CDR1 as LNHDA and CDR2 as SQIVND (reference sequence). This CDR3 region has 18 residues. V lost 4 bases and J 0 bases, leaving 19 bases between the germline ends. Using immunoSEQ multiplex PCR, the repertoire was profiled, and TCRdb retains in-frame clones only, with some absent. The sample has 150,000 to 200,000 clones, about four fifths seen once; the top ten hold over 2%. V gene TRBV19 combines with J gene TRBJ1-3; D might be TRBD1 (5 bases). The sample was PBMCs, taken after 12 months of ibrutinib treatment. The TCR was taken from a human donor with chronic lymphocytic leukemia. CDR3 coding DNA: TGTGCCAGTAGTACCCGTTCGGGGCAGCTGAGCTCTGGAAACACCATATATTTT. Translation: CASSTRSGQLSSGNTIYF.